The present TCR beta chain was sequenced within a study of cytomegalovirus exposure and HLA in healthy donors. As for the study in general: Across 300 to 400 genotyped donors, about 86% landed in the Caucasian-associated ancestry cluster.

Germline CDR1 and CDR2: SEHNR and FQNEAQ (reference sequence). The length of the CDR3 is 17 residues. A multiplex PCR was run with 60 Vbeta primers and 13 Jbeta primers. The table came from immunoSEQ multiplex PCR; TCRdb's copy has only in-frame clones and leaves some out. The data hold around 140,000 clones, with almost 80% observed a single time. Note on this clone: Its matching antigen is unknown. A read error may account for a junction end that differs from germline.

Whole-study findings and limits: Researchers catalogued over 150 TCR beta chains as cytomegalovirus-associated. It was confirmed in vitro that a few of the CMV-associated chains were specific for CMV antigens. Published work reported that the classifier diagnosed cytomegalovirus status with high specificity and sensitivity.

The chain uses TRBV7-9 and TRBJ2-3, with 7 bases fitting TRBD1. The sample was PBMCs. This receptor was obtained from a female donor in good health and CMV-seronegative. DNA of the CDR3: TGTTCCAGCAGCTTAGGGGGCCTTGGCGGAGTTACAGATACGCAGTATTTT. It yields the protein CSSSLGGLGGVTDTQYF.